The 14 T cell receptor beta chains given below trace back to one sample, sequenced in a study of radiation and T cells in renal cell carcinoma. Only in-frame clones appear in the TCRdb table, and some are missing; sequencing was by immunoSEQ multiplex PCR. The sample holds about 77,000 clones, less than 90% seen once. Regarding time point: blood 4 weeks post-SBRT, at nephrectomy. The treatment here: 15 Gy SBRT to primary tumor, nephrectomy 4 weeks later. The sequences come from blood, collected from a patient whose treatment included radiotherapy and nephrectomy. The source is a woman aged 55 to 70 with renal cell carcinoma.

The chain recombines TRBV4-2 with TRBJ2-1, with a tentative D call TRBD2 (7 bases). Trimming shortened V by 11 bases and J by 6 bases, and 14 bases separated the two germline ends. Germline CDR1 is LGHNA and CDR2 is YNFKEQ. This CDR3 region has 12 residues. The CDR3 is CAAEGGGNEQFF. The CDR3 DNA reads as TGTGCCGCAGAGGGAGGGGGCAATGAGCAGTTCTTC.

This clone was seen a single time. This chain uses TRBV7-9 with TRBJ2-3, with 7 bases aligning to TRBD2. Germline lookup yields CDR1 SEHNR and CDR2 FQNEAQ (reference sequence). This CDR3 is 16 amino acids long. The trim removed 4 bases at V and 3 bases at J, leaving 10 bases unmatched. Written as DNA, the CDR3 is TGTGCCAGCAGCTACCTAAGCGGGATGGGAACAGATACGCAGTATTTT. Its protein product is CASSYLSGMGTDTQYF.

This clone was recorded once. The chain joins TRBV7-9 to TRBJ1-1; the D is unclear. This CDR3 region has 13 residues. CDR1 is SEHNR and CDR2 is FQNEAQ in the germline V gene (reference sequence). The V gene lost 4 bases and the J gene lost 3 bases, with 9 bases spanning the gap. CDR3 protein: CASSSVGYTEAFF. In DNA form, the CDR3 reads TGTGCCAGCAGCTCCGTCGGGTACACTGAAGCTTTCTTT.

J is TRBJ1-5 and V is TRBV6-1, with a tentative D call TRBD1 (5 bases). From germline, CDR1 is MNHNS and CDR2 SASEGT. V lost 5 bases to trimming and J lost 6 bases, with 17 bases between them. This CDR3 has 15 residues. The DNA of the CDR3 is TGTGCCAGCAGTCCGCGGGGGAGGGATGGTCAGCCCCAGCATTTT. As protein: CASSPRGRDGQPQHF.

The chain uses TRBV10-3 and TRBJ2-3, with TRBD1 identical over 9 bases. V was clipped by 4 bases and J by 2 bases; unmatched bases: 10. The CDR3 runs 17 residues. Germline CDR1 reads ENHRY; CDR2 reads SYGVKD. The CDR3 sequence is CAISGGAGQGYTDTQYF. The CDR3 coding sequence is TGTGCCATCAGTGGCGGGGCAGGACAGGGGTACACAGATACGCAGTATTTT.

V and J are TRBV5-1 and TRBJ1-1; 7 bases are shared with TRBD1. The CDR3 consists of 15 residues. The V gene's germline CDR1 is SGHRS and CDR2 YFSETQ. The V and J ends lost 0 bases and 8 bases, in that order; junction bases with no gene match: 10. The CDR3 nucleotides are TGCGCCAGCAGCTTGGAGGGGGCAGGAGGGAACGAAGCTTTCTTT. This gives the protein CASSLEGAGGNEAFF. Filled out from reference TRBV5-1 and TRBJ1-1, the complete variable domain reads KAGVTQTPRYLIKTRGQQVTLSCSPISGHRSVSWYQQTPGQGLQFLFEYFSETQRNKGNFPGRFSGRQFSNSRSEMNVSTLELGDSALYLCASSLEGAGGNEAFFGQGTRLTVV.

The J gene is TRBJ2-5, the V gene TRBV9; D may be TRBD1 or TRBD2 (5 bases each). Matching the DNA end better, TRBJ2-7 makes the J call doubtful. This CDR3 has 14 residues. CDR1 SGDLS and CDR2 YYNGEE come from the germline V gene. The CDR3 spells CASSVAGTFYEQYF. As DNA, the CDR3 is TGTGCCAGCAGCGTAGCAGGGACCTTCTACGAGCAGTACTTC.

This clone was observed once. The gene calls are TRBV5-1 and TRBJ1-4, with TRBD1 identical over 8 bases. The CDR3 consists of 16 residues. Germline V gives CDR1 SGHRS, CDR2 YFSETQ. J gave up 8 bases and V 3 bases, and 12 bases lay outside the gene matches. In nucleotides, the CDR3 is TGCGCCAGCAGCTGGGGACAGGCGGGAGGTAGAGAAAAACTGTTTTTT. Amino acids: CASSWGQAGGREKLFF. The variable domain in full, with the rest retrieved from reference TRBV5-1 and TRBJ1-4, is KAGVTQTPRYLIKTRGQQVTLSCSPISGHRSVSWYQQTPGQGLQFLFEYFSETQRNKGNFPGRFSGRQFSNSRSEMNVSTLELGDSALYLCASSWGQAGGREKLFFGSGTQLSVL.

CDR3 sequence (DNA): TGTGCCAGTAGTCGGAGTACCCACAATGAGCAGTTCTTC. It yields the protein CASSRSTHNEQFF. The chain recombines TRBV19 with TRBJ2-1; no definite D call. This CDR3 region has 13 residues. V was trimmed by 5 bases and J by 5 bases, leaving 10 bases between them. Germline CDR1 LNHDA, CDR2 SQIVND (reference sequence).

The chain has TRBV6-5 and TRBJ1-1; 8 bases agree with TRBD1. This CDR3 has 13 residues. J lost 7 bases, V lost 6 bases, and 7 bases had no gene match. The germline V gene encodes CDR1 MNHEY and CDR2 SVGAGI. Here the CDR3 reads CASRRGQGGEAFF. CDR3 nucleotide sequence: TGTGCCAGCAGACGTGGACAGGGAGGTGAAGCTTTCTTT.

V gene TRBV6-1 combines with J gene TRBJ1-6, with a possible D match to TRBD1 (5 bases). The germline V gene encodes CDR1 MNHNS and CDR2 SASEGT. The V end was cut by 3 bases, the J end by 8 bases, with 17 bases between. The CDR3 spans 16 residues. The CDR3, as DNA: TGTGCCAGCAGTGAGCCGGGACGGCTTCCAGATTCACCCCTCCACTTT. Translating gives CASSEPGRLPDSPLHF.

The rearrangement joins TRBV11-3 to TRBJ2-7, with no clear D. Germline V gene data show CDR1 as SGHNT and CDR2 as YENEEA. The CDR3 is 13 residues long. Trimming removed 4 bases from V and 1 base from J, with 8 bases in between. This CDR3 reads CASSSHSSYEQYF. In DNA form, the CDR3 reads TGTGCCAGCAGCTCCCACAGTTCCTACGAGCAGTACTTC.

The CDR3 sequence: CASSSGLANEKLFF. CDR3 coding DNA: TGTGCCAGCAGTTCAGGGTTAGCTAATGAAAAACTGTTTTTT. V usage is TRBV27 and J usage is TRBJ1-4, with D maybe TRBD1 (5 bases). Trimming shortened V by 4 bases and J by 3 bases, and 9 bases separated the two germline ends. This CDR3 is built from 14 residues. Germline V gene lookup returns CDR1 MNHEY and CDR2 SMNVEV (reference sequence).

CDR3 DNA sequence: TGTGCCAGCAGCTCCACAGTCATGAACACTGAAGCTTTCTTT. Encoded protein: CASSSTVMNTEAFF. The chain couples TRBV7-6 to TRBJ1-1; D unclear. Between the trimmed V and J ends, which lost 4 bases and 0 bases, there was a span of 9 bases. The CDR3 is 14 amino acids. Germline CDR1 reads SGHVS; CDR2 reads FNYEAQ. Full variable domain (rest looked up from reference TRBV7-6 and TRBJ1-1): GAGVSQSPRYKVTKRGQDVALRCDPISGHVSLYWYRQALGQGPEFLTYFNYEAQQDKSGLPNDRFSAERPEGSISTLTIQRTEQRDSAMYRCASSSTVMNTEAFFGQGTRLTVV.